This T cell receptor (beta chain) was captured by sequencing in a study of shared clonotypes between healthy human individuals. Using immunoSEQ multiplex PCR, the repertoire was profiled, and TCRdb retains in-frame clones only, with some absent. In the table there are a few million clones, approximately 95% of which are singletons. CDR1 is SGHNT, CDR2 YYREEE, per germline (reference sequence). With V trimmed by 5 bases and J by 0 bases, 1 base remained unmatched. CDR3 length equals 14 residues. Sequencing was done on a sample of naive CD4+ T cells from PBMCs. Subset in this sample: CD45RA+ positively selected. The gene calls are TRBV5-4 and TRBJ2-2, with TRBD1 matching over 7 bases. This receptor was identified in a man aged 18 to 35 in good health. Some clones in this sample may be carry-over from other donors' samples. CDR3 DNA: TGTGCCAGCAGAGGGACAGCGAACACCGGGGAGCTGTTTTTT. Translating gives CASRGTANTGELFF.